This T cell receptor (beta chain) was captured by sequencing in a study of blood T cell repertoires in COVID-19. Unmatched junction bases numbered 10, after V lost 2 bases and J lost 4 bases. Germline V gene data show CDR1 as MDHEN and CDR2 as SYDVKM. The CDR3 is 16 amino acids. This clone has a count of ten or more. The repertoire was sequenced with immunoSEQ multiplex PCR; TCRdb's copy has only in-frame clones and lacks some. The table lists 110,000 or so clones, about 85% of them singletons, with approximately 1.5% in the top ten. Sequencing used peripheral blood. This sequence originates from a man aged 50-59 years with acute or convalescent COVID-19. The V gene is TRBV28, the J gene TRBJ1-2; TRBD1 agrees at 7 bases. Written as DNA, the CDR3 is TGTGCCAGCAGTTTAGTCCCCCCGGGACAGACCTATGGCTACACCTTC. Its translation is CASSLVPPGQTYGYTF.